This T cell receptor (beta chain) comes out of a study of identical twins. CDR1 is SGHRS, CDR2 YFSETQ, per germline. The CDR3 is made up of 14 amino acids. V lost 4 bases and J 5 bases, leaving 15 bases between the germline ends. MiXCR was run by TCRdb on the 5' RACE reads, yielding one entry per CDR3 protein. This sample yields 400,000 to 550,000 distinct CDR3 sequences, of which roughly 24% are seen a single time; over 2.5% belongs to the top ten. This sample was shared with a second study, whose subject was T cells expressing NK-cell markers. That work adds: There were seven HCMV-seropositive donors and one seronegative donor among the eight sequenced.

The sequenced sample consisted of CD4+ T cells sorted from blood. This TCR came from a woman under 30 in good health. This chain connects TRBV5-1 to TRBJ1-1, with a possible D match to TRBD1 (6 bases). CDR3 bases: TGCGCCAGCAGCAATGAACAGGGATGGACTGAAGCTTTCTTT. Translation: CASSNEQGWTEAFF.